The 20 T cell receptor beta chains below all came from one sample that was sequenced in a study of T cell repertoires in cytomegalovirus infection. TCRdb analysed the reads with MiXCR anew, one entry per CDR3 protein. This table holds 450,000 to 550,000 distinct CDR3 sequences, about 44% found once. No antigens are known for them. Material: cultured PBMCs, obtained from culture after CMV antigen stimulation. These receptors all stem from a human donor in good health (CMV status not recorded). Some clones in this sample may be carry-over from other donors' samples.

For the CDR3, the DNA is TGTGCCAGCACCCAACCAAGCGGGAGCACCTGGGATACGCAGTATTTT. Its protein product is CASTQPSGSTWDTQYF. The V call is TRBV11-2, the J call TRBJ2-3; TRBD2 agrees at 8 bases. The length of the CDR3 is 16 residues. V lost 7 bases, J lost 6 bases, and 15 bases stayed unmatched. Per the germline V gene, CDR1 is SGHAT and CDR2 is FQNNGV.

With respect to this clonotype: Lacking the conserved final phenylalanine or tryptophan, this CDR3 likely reflects a read error. The DNA is omitted, as the CDR3 cannot be located on it reliably, and the CDR3 follows TCRdb's listing. V is TRBV24-1 and J is TRBJ1-5. Germline values: CDR1 KGHDR, CDR2 SFDVKD. Inclusive of both ends, the CDR3 amounts to 12 amino acids. CDR3 region: CATSDPPPDKGK.

The sample holds a few counts of this clonotype. V is TRBV12-3 or TRBV12-4 and J is TRBJ1-3; the D is unclear. V lost 2 bases, J lost 1 base, and 9 bases lay in between. The CDR3 extends over 15 amino acids. CDR3 DNA: TGTGCCAGCAGTTTATTGGCAGGTTCTGGAAACACCATATATTTT. Encoded protein: CASSLLAGSGNTIYF.

The chain employs TRBV4-1 and TRBJ2-1; D gene uncertain. Trimming shortened V by 4 bases and J by 1 base, and 14 bases separated the two germline ends. Looked up from germline, CDR1 is MGHRA and CDR2 is YSYEKL. This CDR3 has 16 residues. CDR3 nucleotide sequence: TGCGCCAGCAGCCCTCCCTTGGCAGGTTCCTACAATGAGCAGTTCTTC. Translated, it gives CASSPPLAGSYNEQFF.

The table lists this clonotype with a few counts. One junction end does not reproduce the germline sequence, and a read error may be involved. The gene calls are TRBV6-6 and TRBJ1-4, with a tentative D call TRBD1 (6 bases). Germline V CDR1 and CDR2: MNHNY, SVGAGI (reference sequence). CDR3 length equals 12 residues. The CDR3 is CASSRDPTGAFF. In DNA, the CDR3 is TGTGCCAGCAGCCGAGACCCGACAGGAGCCTTCTTT.

This clonotype was seen repeatedly, ten times or more. The chain uses TRBV7-8 and TRBJ1-6, with D perhaps TRBD1 (5 bases). Germline assignment: CDR1 SGHVS and CDR2 FQNEAQ. Trimming stripped 4 bases from V and 6 bases from J, with 10 bases between. The CDR3 runs 14 residues. CDR3: CASSSQRGNSPLHF. In DNA form, the CDR3 reads TGTGCCAGCAGCTCCCAAAGGGGTAATTCACCCCTCCACTTT.

The V gene is TRBV4-1, the J gene TRBJ2-5; the D gene is possibly TRBD2 (6 bases). CDR3 length: 14 amino acids. Germline V gene lookup returns CDR1 MGHRA and CDR2 YSYEKL. Trimming left V 4 bases short and J 5 bases short, with 14 bases between. CDR3 nucleotide sequence: TGCGCCAGCAGCCTCGAGGGGAGCGGGGAGACCCAGTACTTC. Protein sequence: CASSLEGSGETQYF.

This clonotype was counted only a few times. Mismatch with germline at one junction end may stem from a read error. The CDR3 loop is CASSHRDRNPPAF. The CDR3 DNA reads as TGTGCCAGCAGCCACCGGGACAGGAACCCCCCGGCATTC. V is TRBV7-9 and J is TRBJ2-5; 8 bases align to TRBD1. The CDR3 runs to 13 residues. Germline V CDR1 and CDR2: SEHNR, FQNEAQ (reference sequence).

V is TRBV7-6 and J is TRBJ2-7; D unresolved. Trimming removed 4 bases from V and 1 base from J, with 11 bases in between. Per the germline V gene, CDR1 is SGHVS and CDR2 is FNYEAQ. This CDR3 region has 14 residues. CDR3 in DNA: TGTGCCAGCAGCTCCCCCCCCCGATCCTACGAGCAGTACTTC. Translated, it gives CASSSPPRSYEQYF.

The sample holds a few counts of this clonotype. The CDR3 loop reads CASSLARGTYNEQFF. DNA of the CDR3: TGTGCCAGCAGCTTAGCCAGGGGAACGTACAATGAGCAGTTCTTC. This chain uses TRBV7-7 with TRBJ2-1, with D maybe TRBD1 (6 bases). The length of the CDR3 is 15 residues. Trimming pared 0 bases from V and 4 bases from J, leaving 10 bases between. Germline V lookup: CDR1 SSHAT, CDR2 FNYEAQ (reference sequence).

J is TRBJ2-5 and V is TRBV29-1; 7 bases line up with TRBD2. Trimming cost V 7 bases and J 4 bases; bases outside gene matches: 6. Germline assignment: CDR1 SQVTM and CDR2 ANQGSEA. CDR3 size: 12 residues. The CDR3, as DNA: TGCAGCGCCGGTCCGGGAGGAGAGACCCAGTACTTC. It translates to CSAGPGGETQYF.

The chain employs TRBV6-6 and TRBJ2-2; 8 bases match TRBD2. The CDR3 length is 14 residues. After removal of 4 bases from V and 8 bases from J, the junction contained 6 bases not matched to a gene. Germline V gives CDR1 MNHNY, CDR2 SVGAGI (reference sequence). CDR3 in amino acids: CASSLAGSVGELFF. As DNA, the CDR3 is TGTGCCAGCAGTTTAGCGGGGTCGGTAGGGGAGCTGTTTTTT.

The V call is TRBV24-1, the J call TRBJ2-2; D may be TRBD2 (6 bases). V was cut by 9 bases and J by 5 bases, with 12 bases left in between. The CDR3 totals 13 residues. The germline V gene has CDR1 KGHDR and CDR2 SFDVKD. The CDR3 sequence is CATSGELTGELFF. CDR3 bases: TGTGCCACCTCGGGAGAGTTAACCGGGGAGCTGTTTTTT.

A few counts support this clonotype. The chain combines TRBV4-2 with TRBJ1-5; unclear D gene. V was shortened by 4 bases and J by 2 bases, with 12 bases between the two germline ends. The CDR3 has 15 residues. Germline CDR1 is LGHNA and CDR2 is YNFKEQ. In nucleotides, the CDR3 is TGTGCCAGCAGCCTTAGGGTGGGCGGCAATCAGCCCCAGCATTTT. It specifies CASSLRVGGNQPQHF.

V gene TRBV20-1 combines with J gene TRBJ1-2; D might be TRBD1 (6 bases). V was clipped by 7 bases and J by 1 base, with 22 bases between them. The germline V gene has CDR1 DFQATT and CDR2 SNEGSKA (reference sequence). This CDR3 has 16 amino acids. CDR3 in amino acids: CSVKGGPNRVNYGYTF. DNA for the CDR3: TGCAGTGTAAAAGGGGGTCCAAACAGGGTTAACTATGGCTACACCTTC.

The CDR3 region is CASSLAGDLRQPQHF. In nucleotides, the CDR3 is TGCGCCAGCAGCTTGGCCGGGGATCTGAGGCAGCCCCAGCATTTT. The chain couples TRBV5-1 to TRBJ1-5; D ambiguous. Deletions cut 0 bases from V and 7 bases from J, with 14 bases between. Germline assignment: CDR1 SGHRS and CDR2 YFSETQ. CDR3 size: 15 residues.

V and J are TRBV27 and TRBJ2-3, with D hard to call. Germline CDR1 MNHEY, CDR2 SMNVEV (reference sequence). The CDR3 loop spans 16 amino acids. V lost 4 bases, J lost 0 bases, and 14 bases lay in between. The CDR3 protein is CASSSPSKGSTDTQYF. CDR3 nucleotide sequence: TGTGCCAGCAGTTCACCCAGTAAGGGTAGCACAGATACGCAGTATTTT.

The chain uses TRBV12-3 or TRBV12-4 and TRBJ2-2; no clear D. The CDR3 extends over 12 amino acids. Trimming left V 6 bases short and J 8 bases short, with 10 bases between. As DNA, the CDR3 is TGTGCCAGCAGCCGCAGTGGGGGGGAGCTGTTTTTT. This encodes CASSRSGGELFF.

The chain employs TRBV7-8 and TRBJ2-4, with D possibly being TRBD2 (6 bases). CDR1 is SGHVS, CDR2 FQNEAQ, per germline. The V end lost 4 bases, the J end lost 1 base, and 14 bases lay between the germline ends. This CDR3 has 16 amino acids. The CDR3 region has the DNA TGTGCCAGCAGCTCCTTAGATGGGGGGGCCAAAAACATTCAGTACTTC. Translating it yields CASSSLDGGAKNIQYF.

The V gene is TRBV6-2 or TRBV6-3, the J gene TRBJ1-2, with D unclear. Trimming took 2 bases from V and 7 from J, leaving 8 bases between them. Germline CDR1 is MNHEY and CDR2 is SVGEGT. The CDR3 is 12 amino acids. CDR3 residues: CASSYGTRGYTF. The CDR3 DNA reads TGTGCCAGCAGTTACGGCACCCGTGGCTACACCTTC.